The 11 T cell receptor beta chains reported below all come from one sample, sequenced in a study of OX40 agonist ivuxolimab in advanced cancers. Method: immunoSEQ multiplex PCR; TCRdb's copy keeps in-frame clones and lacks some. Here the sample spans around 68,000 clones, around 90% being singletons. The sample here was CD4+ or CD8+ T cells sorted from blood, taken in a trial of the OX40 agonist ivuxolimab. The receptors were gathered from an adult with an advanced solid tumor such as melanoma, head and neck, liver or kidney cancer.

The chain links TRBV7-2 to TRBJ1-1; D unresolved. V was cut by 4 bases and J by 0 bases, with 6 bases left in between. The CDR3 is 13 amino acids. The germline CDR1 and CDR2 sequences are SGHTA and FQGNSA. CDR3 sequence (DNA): TGTGCCAGCAGCTCAGGCTTGAACACTGAAGCTTTCTTT. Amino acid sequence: CASSSGLNTEAFF. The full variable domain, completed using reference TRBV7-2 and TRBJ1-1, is GAGVSQSPSNKVTEKGKDVELRCDPISGHTALYWYRQSLGQGLEFLIYFQGNSAPDKSGLPSDRFSAERTGGSVSTLTIQRTQQEDSAVYLCASSSGLNTEAFFGQGTRLTVV.

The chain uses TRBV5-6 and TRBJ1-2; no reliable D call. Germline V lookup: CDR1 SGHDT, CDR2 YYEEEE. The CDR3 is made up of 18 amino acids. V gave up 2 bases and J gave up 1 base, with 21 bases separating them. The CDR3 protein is CASSFRNGRTDGNYGYTF. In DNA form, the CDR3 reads TGTGCCAGCAGCTTTCGAAATGGACGGACGGATGGTAACTATGGCTACACCTTC.

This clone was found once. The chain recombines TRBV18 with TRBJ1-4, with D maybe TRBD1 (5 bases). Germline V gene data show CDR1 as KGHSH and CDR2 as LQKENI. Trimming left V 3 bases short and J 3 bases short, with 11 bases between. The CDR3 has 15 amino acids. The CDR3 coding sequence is TGTGCCAGCTCACCGACAGCGAACCCTAATGAAAAACTGTTTTTT. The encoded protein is CASSPTANPNEKLFF. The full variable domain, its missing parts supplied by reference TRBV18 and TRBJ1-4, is NAGVMQNPRHLVRRRGQEARLRCSPMKGHSHVYWYRQLPEEGLKFMVYLQKENIIDESGMPKERFSAEFPKEGPSILRIQQVVRGDSAAYFCASSPTANPNEKLFFGSGTQLSVL.

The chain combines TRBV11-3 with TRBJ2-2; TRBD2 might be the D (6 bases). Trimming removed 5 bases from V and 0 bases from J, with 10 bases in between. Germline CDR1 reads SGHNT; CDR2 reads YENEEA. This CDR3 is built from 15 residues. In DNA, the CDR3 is TGTGCCAGCAGCCCCGGAGGGGCGAACACCGGGGAGCTGTTTTTT. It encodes CASSPGGANTGELFF.

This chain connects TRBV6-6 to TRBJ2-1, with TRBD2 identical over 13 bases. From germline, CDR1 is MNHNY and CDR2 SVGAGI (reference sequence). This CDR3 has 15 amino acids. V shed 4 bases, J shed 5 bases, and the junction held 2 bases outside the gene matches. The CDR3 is CASSWTSGGNNEQFF. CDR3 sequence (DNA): TGTGCCAGCAGTTGGACTAGCGGGGGAAACAATGAGCAGTTCTTC.

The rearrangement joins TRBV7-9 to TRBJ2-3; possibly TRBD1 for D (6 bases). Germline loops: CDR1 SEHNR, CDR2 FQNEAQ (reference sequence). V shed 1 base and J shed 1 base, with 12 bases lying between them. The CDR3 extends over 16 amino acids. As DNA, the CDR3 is TGTGCCAGCAGCTTAGGATTGGGGGCTGGCACAGATACGCAGTATTTT. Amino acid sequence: CASSLGLGAGTDTQYF.

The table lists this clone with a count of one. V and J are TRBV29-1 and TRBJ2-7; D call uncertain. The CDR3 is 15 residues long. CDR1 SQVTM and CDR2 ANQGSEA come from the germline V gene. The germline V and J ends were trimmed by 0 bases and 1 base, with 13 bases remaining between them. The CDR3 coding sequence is TGCAGCGTTGAAGATCGCCAAAAGGGATCCTACGAGCAGTACTTC. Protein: CSVEDRQKGSYEQYF.

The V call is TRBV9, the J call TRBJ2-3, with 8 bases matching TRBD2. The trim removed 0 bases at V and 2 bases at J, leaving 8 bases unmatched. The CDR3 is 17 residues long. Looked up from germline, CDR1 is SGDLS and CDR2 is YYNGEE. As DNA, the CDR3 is TGTGCCAGCAGCGTAGGCGGGGGGAGCGGGATCACAGATACGCAGTATTTT. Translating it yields CASSVGGGSGITDTQYF. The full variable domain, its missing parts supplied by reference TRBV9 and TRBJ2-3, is DSGVTQTPKHLITATGQRVTLRCSPRSGDLSVYWYQQSLDQGLQFLIQYYNGEERAKGNILERFSAQQFPDLHSELNLSSLELGDSALYFCASSVGGGSGITDTQYFGPGTRLTVL.

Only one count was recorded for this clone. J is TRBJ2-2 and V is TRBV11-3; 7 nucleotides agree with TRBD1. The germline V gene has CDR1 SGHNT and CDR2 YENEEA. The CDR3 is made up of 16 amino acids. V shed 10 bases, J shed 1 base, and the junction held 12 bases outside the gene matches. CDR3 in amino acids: CATYPSGTENTGELFF. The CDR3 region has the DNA TGTGCCACCTATCCCTCCGGGACAGAGAACACCGGGGAGCTGTTTTTT.

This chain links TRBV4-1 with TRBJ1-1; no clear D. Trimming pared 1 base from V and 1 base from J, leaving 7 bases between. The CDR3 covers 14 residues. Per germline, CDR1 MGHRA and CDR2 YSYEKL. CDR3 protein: CASSQGPQNTEAFF. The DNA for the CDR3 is TGCGCCAGCAGCCAAGGTCCGCAGAACACTGAAGCTTTCTTT.

CDR3 nucleotides: TGTGCCAGCAGTGAATCCCACTATGGCTACACCTTC. Translating gives CASSESHYGYTF. The chain carries TRBV6-1 and TRBJ1-2; D call uncertain. The CDR3 is made up of 12 amino acids. From germline, CDR1 is MNHNS and CDR2 SASEGT. Trimming left V 2 bases short and J 3 bases short, with 4 bases between.